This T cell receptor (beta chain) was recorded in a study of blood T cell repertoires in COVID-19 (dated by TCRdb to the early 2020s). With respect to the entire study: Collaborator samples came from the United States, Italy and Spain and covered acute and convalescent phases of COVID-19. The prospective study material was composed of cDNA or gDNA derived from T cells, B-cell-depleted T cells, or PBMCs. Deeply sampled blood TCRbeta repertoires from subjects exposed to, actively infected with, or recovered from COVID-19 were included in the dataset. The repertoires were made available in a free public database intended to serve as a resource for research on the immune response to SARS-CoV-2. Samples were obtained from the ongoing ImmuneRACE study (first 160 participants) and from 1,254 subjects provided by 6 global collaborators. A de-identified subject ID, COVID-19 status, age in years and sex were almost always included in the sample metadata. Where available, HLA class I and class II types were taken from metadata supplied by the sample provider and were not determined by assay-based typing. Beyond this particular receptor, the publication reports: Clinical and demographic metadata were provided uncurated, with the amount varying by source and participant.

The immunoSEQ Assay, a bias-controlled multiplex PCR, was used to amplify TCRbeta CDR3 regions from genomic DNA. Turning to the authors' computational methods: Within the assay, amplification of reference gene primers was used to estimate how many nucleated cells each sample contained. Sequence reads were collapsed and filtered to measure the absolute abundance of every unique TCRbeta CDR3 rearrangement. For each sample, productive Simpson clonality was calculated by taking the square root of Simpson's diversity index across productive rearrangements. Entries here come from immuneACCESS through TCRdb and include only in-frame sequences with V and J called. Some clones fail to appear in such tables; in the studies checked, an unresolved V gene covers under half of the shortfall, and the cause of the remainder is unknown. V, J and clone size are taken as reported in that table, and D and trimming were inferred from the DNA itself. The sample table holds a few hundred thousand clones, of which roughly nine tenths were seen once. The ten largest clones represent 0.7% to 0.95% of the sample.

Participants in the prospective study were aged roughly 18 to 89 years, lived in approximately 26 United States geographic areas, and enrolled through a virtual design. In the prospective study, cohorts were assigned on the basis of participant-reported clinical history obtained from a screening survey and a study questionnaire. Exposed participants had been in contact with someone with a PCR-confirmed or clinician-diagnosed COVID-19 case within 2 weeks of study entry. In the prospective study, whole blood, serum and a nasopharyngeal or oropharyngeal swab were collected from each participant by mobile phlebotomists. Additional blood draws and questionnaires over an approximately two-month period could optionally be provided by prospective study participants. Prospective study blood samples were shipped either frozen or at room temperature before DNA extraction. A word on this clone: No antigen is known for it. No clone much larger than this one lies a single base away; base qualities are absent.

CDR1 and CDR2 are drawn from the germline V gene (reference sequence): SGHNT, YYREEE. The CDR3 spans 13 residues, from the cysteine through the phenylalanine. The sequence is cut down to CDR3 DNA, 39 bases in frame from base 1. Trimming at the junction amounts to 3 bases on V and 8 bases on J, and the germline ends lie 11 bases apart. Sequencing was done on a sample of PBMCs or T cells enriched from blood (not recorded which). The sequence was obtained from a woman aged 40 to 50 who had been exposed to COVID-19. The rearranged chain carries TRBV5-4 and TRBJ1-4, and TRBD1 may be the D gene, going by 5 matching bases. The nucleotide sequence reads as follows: TGTGCCAGCAGCTCCTCGACAGAAGAAAAACTGTTTTTT. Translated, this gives CASSSSTEEKLFF. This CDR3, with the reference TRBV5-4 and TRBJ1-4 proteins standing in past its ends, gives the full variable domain ETGVTQSPTHLIKTRGQQVTLRCSSQSGHNTVSWYQQALGQGPQFIFQYYREEENGRGNFPPRFSGLQFPNYSSELNVNALELDDSALYLCASSSSTEEKLFFGSGTQLSVL.